This T cell receptor beta chain was sequenced during a study of CD8+ T cells in alopecia areata. Findings and caveats of the study: Among the top 100, expanded CD8+ clones were significantly decreased by tofacitinib, as was scalp clonality.

Extracted RNA was reverse transcribed, and the resulting cDNA served as sequencing template. Data came from immunoSEQ multiplex PCR; TCRdb stores just in-frame clones and leaves some out. There are under 150,000 clones in the sample; less than 60% occur only once, and 3% to 4% lies in the top ten. Germline-derived CDR1 and CDR2 are SNHLY and FYNNEI. Trimming cost V 4 bases and J 1 base, with 11 bases left between them. The CDR3 loop spans 15 amino acids. Treatment described: oral pan-JAK inhibitor, 5-10 mg twice daily. As regards this clone: Its antigen is not known.

This specimen was CD4+ T cells sorted from blood, taken at week 24, from a patient treated with tofacitinib. This TCR derives from a human donor with alopecia areata. This sequence joins TRBV2 and TRBJ1-5; D gene uncertain. The DNA of the CDR3 is TGTGCCAGCAGTGGTGAGAGGGAAAGCAATCAGCCCCAGCATTTT. Its protein product is CASSGERESNQPQHF.